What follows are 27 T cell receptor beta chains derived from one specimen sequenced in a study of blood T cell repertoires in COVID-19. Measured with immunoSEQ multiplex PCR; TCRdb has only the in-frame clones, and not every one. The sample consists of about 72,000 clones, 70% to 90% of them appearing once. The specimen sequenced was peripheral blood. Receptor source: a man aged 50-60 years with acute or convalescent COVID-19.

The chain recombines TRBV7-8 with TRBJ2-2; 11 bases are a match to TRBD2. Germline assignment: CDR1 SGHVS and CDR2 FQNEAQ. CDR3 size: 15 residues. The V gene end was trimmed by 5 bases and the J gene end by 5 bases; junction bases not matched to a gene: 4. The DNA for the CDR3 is TGTGCCAGCAGCCCCCGACTAGCGGGGACCGGGGAGCTGTTTTTT. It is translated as CASSPRLAGTGELFF.

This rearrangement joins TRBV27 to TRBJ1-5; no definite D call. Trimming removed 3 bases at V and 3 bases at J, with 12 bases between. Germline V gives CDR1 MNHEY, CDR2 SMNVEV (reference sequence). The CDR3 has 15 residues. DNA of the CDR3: TGTGCCAGCAGTTTCCTCGGAGGCCCCAATCAGCCCCAGCATTTT. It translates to CASSFLGGPNQPQHF.

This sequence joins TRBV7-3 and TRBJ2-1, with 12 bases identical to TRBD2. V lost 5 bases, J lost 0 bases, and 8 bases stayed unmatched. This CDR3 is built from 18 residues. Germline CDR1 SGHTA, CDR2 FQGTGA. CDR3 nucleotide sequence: TGTGCCAGCAGCCCCCCTGGGACTAGCGGGTCCTCCTACAATGAGCAGTTCTTC. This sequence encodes CASSPPGTSGSSYNEQFF.

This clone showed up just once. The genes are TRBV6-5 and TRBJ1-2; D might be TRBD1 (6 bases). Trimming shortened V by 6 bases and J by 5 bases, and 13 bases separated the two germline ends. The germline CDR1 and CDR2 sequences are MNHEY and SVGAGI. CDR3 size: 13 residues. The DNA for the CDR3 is TGTGCCAGCAGAGGACAGATTTTATATGGCTACACCTTC. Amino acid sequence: CASRGQILYGYTF.

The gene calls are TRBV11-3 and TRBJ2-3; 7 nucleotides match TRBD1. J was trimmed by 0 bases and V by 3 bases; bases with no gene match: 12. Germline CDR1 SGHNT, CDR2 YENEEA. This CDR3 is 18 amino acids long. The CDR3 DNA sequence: TGTGCCAGCAGCTTCAGACCTGGGACAGAGCAGAGCACAGATACGCAGTATTTT. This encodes CASSFRPGTEQSTDTQYF.

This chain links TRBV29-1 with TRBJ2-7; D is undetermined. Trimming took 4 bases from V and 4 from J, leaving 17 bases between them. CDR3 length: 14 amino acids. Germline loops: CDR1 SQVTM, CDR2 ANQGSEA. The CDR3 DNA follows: TGCAGCGTTGGATCCGCCCAGGCTGCTTACGAGCAGTACTTC. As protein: CSVGSAQAAYEQYF.

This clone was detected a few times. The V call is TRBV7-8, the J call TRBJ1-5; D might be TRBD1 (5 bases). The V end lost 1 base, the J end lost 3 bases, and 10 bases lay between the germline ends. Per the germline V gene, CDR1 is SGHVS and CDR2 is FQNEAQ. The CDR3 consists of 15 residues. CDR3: CASSLVPGINQPQHF. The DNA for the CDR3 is TGTGCCAGCAGCTTAGTACCAGGGATCAATCAGCCCCAGCATTTT.

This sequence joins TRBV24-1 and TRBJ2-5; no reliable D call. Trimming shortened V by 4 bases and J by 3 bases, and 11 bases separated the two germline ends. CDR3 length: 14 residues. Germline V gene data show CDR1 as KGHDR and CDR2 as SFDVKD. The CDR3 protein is CATSEARVEETQYF. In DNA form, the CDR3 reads TGTGCCACCAGTGAAGCTCGGGTAGAAGAGACCCAGTACTTC.

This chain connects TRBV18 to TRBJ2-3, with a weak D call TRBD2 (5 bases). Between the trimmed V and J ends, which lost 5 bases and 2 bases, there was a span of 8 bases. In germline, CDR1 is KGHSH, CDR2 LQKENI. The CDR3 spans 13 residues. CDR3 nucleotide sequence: TGTGCCAGCTCAGACCGGGACACAGATACGCAGTATTTT. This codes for CASSDRDTDTQYF.

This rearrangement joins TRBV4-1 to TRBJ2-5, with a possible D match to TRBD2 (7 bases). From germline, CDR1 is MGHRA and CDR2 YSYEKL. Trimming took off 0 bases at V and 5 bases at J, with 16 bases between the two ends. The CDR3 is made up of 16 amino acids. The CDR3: CASSQDLVGGRETQYF. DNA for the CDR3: TGCGCCAGCAGCCAAGATCTAGTGGGGGGGCGGGAGACCCAGTACTTC.

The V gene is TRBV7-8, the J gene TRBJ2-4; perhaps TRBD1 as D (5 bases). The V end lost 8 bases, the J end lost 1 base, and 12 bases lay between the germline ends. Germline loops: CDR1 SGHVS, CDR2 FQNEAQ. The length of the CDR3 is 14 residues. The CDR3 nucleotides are TGTGCCAGCCTTTCTGCAGGGGCCAAAAACATTCAGTACTTC. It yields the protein CASLSAGAKNIQYF.

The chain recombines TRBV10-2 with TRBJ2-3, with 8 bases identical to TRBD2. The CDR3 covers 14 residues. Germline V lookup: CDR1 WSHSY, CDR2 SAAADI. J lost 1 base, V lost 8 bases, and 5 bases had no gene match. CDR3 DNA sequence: TGCGCCAGCTCGCGGGGGGCCCGCACAGATACGCAGTATTTT. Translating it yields CASSRGARTDTQYF.

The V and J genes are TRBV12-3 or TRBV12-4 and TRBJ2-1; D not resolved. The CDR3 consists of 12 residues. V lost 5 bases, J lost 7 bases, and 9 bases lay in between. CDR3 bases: TGTGCCAGCAGTCCCGGGTTGAATGAGCAGTTCTTC. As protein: CASSPGLNEQFF.

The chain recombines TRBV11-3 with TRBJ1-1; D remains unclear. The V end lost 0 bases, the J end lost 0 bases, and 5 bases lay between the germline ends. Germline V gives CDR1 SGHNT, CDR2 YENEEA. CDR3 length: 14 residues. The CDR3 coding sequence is TGTGCCAGCAGCTTAGATGCGGTGAACACTGAAGCTTTCTTT. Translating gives CASSLDAVNTEAFF.

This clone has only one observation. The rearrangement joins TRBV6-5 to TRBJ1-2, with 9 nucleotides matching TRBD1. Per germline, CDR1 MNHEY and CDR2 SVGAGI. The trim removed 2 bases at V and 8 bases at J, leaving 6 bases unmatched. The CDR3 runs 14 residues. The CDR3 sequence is CASSYIRQGDGYTF. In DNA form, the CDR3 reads TGTGCCAGCAGTTACATTAGACAGGGGGACGGCTACACCTTC.

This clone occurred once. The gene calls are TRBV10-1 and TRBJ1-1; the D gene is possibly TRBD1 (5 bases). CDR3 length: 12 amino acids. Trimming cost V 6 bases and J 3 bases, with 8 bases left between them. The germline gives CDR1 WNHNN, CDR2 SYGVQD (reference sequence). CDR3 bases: TGCGCCAGCAGCCAGGGATACACTGAAGCTTTCTTT. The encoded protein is CASSQGYTEAFF.

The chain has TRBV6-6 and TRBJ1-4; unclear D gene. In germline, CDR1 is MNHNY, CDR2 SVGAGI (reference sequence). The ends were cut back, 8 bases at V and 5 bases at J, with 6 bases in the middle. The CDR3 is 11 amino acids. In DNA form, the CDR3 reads TGTGCCAGCTCGGTGAATGAAAAACTGTTTTTT. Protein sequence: CASSVNEKLFF.

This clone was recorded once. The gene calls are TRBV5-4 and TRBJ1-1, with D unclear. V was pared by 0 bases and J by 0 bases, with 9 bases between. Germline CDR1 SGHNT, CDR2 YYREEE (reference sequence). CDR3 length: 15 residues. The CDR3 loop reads CASSLAGAMNTEAFF. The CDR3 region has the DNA TGTGCCAGCAGCTTGGCCGGAGCCATGAACACTGAAGCTTTCTTT. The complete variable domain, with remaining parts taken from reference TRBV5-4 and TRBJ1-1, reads ETGVTQSPTHLIKTRGQQVTLRCSSQSGHNTVSWYQQALGQGPQFIFQYYREEENGRGNFPPRFSGLQFPNYSSELNVNALELDDSALYLCASSLAGAMNTEAFFGQGTRLTVV.

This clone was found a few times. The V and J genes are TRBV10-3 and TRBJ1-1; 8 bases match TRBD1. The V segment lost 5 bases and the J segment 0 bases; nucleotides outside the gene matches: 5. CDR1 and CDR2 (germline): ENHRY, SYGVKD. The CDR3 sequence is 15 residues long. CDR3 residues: CAISSSDRVNTEAFF. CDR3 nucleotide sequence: TGTGCCATCAGTTCATCGGACAGGGTGAACACTGAAGCTTTCTTT.

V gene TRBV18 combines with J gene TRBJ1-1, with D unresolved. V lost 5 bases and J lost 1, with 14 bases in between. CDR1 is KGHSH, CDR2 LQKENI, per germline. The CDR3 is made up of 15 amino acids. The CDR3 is CASSAYPTRNTEAFF. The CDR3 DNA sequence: TGTGCCAGCTCAGCTTACCCGACACGGAACACTGAAGCTTTCTTT.

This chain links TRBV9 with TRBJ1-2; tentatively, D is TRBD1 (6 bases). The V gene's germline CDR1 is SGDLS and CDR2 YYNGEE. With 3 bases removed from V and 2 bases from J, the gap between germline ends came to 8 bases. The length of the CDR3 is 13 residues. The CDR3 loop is CASSDTGNYGYTF. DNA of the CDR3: TGTGCCAGCAGCGACACAGGGAACTATGGCTACACCTTC.

CDR3 loop: CASSEPLRLQFF. CDR3 nucleotides: TGTGCCAGCAGTGAACCCTTGCGGTTGCAGTTCTTC. The chain is built from TRBV6-1 and TRBJ2-1; no firm D call. CDR1 and CDR2 from the germline V gene are MNHNS and SASEGT. The CDR3 spans 12 residues. V was shortened by 2 bases and J by 12 bases, with 11 bases between the two germline ends.

CDR3 DNA sequence: TGTGCCAGCAGTACAGGGGCAAATGAGCAGTTCTTC. This sequence encodes CASSTGANEQFF. The chain has TRBV2 and TRBJ2-1; 7 bases align to TRBD1. The V segment lost 5 bases and the J segment 7 bases; nucleotides outside the gene matches: 2. The CDR3 is 12 residues long. CDR1 is SNHLY, CDR2 FYNNEI, per germline.

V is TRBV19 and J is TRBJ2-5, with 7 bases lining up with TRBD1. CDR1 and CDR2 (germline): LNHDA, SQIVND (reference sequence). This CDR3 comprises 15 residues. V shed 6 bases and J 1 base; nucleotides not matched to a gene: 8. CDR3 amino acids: CASRDSDRVQETQYF. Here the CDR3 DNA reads TGTGCCAGTAGAGATTCCGACAGGGTCCAAGAGACCCAGTACTTC.

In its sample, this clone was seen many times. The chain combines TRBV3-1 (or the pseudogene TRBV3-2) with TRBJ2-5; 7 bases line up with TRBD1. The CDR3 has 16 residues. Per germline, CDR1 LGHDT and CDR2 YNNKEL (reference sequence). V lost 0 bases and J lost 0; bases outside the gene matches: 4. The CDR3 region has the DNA TGTGCCAGCAGCCAAGAATGGGACAGATACCAAGAGACCCAGTACTTC. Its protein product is CASSQEWDRYQETQYF.

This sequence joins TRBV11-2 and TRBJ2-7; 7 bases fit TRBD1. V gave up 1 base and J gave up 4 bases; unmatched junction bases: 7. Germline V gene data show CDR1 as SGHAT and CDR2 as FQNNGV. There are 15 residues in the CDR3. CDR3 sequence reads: CASSLVFGTAYEQYF. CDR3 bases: TGTGCCAGCAGCTTAGTTTTTGGGACAGCTTACGAGCAGTACTTC.

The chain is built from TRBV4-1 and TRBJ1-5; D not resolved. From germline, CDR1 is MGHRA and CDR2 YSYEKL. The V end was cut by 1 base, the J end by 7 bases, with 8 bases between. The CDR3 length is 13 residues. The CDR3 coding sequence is TGCGCCAGCAGCCAAGTCGTGGGCCAGCCCCAGCATTTT. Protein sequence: CASSQVVGQPQHF.